A single sample is the source of the 3 T cell receptor beta chains below, sequenced in a study of CXCR3-negative and CXCR3-positive naive CD8 T cells. It was by 5' RACE with UMI labels that the TRB cDNA libraries were prepared. TCRdb processed the 5' RACE reads again and assigns one entry to each CDR3 protein, with no DNA. The sample totals more than 65,000 distinct CDR3 sequences. Sample: naive CXCR3- CD8+ T cells from blood. Subset noted: CD45RO-CCR7+CD27+CD95- naive CD8+ T cells lacking CXCR3 (TNR3-). The receptors come from a human donor in good health. Some clones in this sample may be carry-over from other donors' samples.

The chain employs TRBV5-1 and TRBJ2-5; TCRdb indicates TRBD1, and absent DNA this call remains unverified. There are 17 residues in the CDR3. Per germline, CDR1 SGHRS and CDR2 YFSETQ. The CDR3 loop is CASSLAYFRGLEETQYF.

The gene calls are TRBV4-1 and TRBJ2-7. CDR1 is MGHRA and CDR2 is YSYEKL in the germline V gene. This CDR3 spans 15 amino acids. The CDR3 sequence is CASSQEEMGMDEQYF.

The gene calls are TRBV4-3 and TRBJ2-1; with no DNA, the TCRdb D assignment of TRBD2 cannot be verified. Germline V gene data show CDR1 as LGHNA and CDR2 as YSLEER. CDR3 length: 16 residues. CDR3: CASSQIAGAMYNEQFF.